This T cell receptor (beta chain) was sequenced in a study of blood T cell repertoires in COVID-19. Study-wide background: Samples came from the United States, Italy and Spain, spanning acute and convalescent COVID-19. PBMCs, B-cell-depleted T cells, or T cells provided the cDNA or gDNA that made up the material.

Per the original data handling: Cell counts per sample came from amplifying reference gene primers. Generated by immunoSEQ multiplex PCR, the TCRdb table keeps only in-frame clones and is missing some. D and trimming come from the DNA, and the V and J calls and clone size come from that table. This table holds around 65,000 clones, around three quarters found once. Sequenced input: peripheral blood. This clonotype originated in a man in his sixties with acute or convalescent COVID-19.

The CDR3 here is CASSRQDKLFF. CDR3 DNA sequence: TGTGCCAGCAGTAGACAGGACAAACTGTTTTTT. The chain employs TRBV6-2 or TRBV6-3 and TRBJ1-4; D is possibly TRBD1 (6 bases). The CDR3 extends over 11 amino acids. Germline assignment: CDR1 MNHEY and CDR2 SVGEGT. Trimming removed 5 bases at V and 11 bases at J, with 9 bases between.